These 12 T cell receptor beta chains were all obtained from the same sample, sequenced in a study of OX40 agonist ivuxolimab in advanced cancers. Produced via immunoSEQ multiplex PCR; TCRdb's table is partial and in-frame only. Among approximately 77,000 clones, 85% to 95% were seen once, and the ten largest hold about 0.32%. The sample here was CD4+ or CD8+ T cells sorted from blood, taken in a trial of the OX40 agonist ivuxolimab. These receptors all stem from an adult with an advanced solid tumor such as melanoma, head and neck, liver or kidney cancer.

This clone was found a few times. The chain links TRBV10-2 to TRBJ2-1; TRBD2 agrees at 7 bases. Per the germline V gene, CDR1 is WSHSY and CDR2 is SAAADI. Germline trimming cut 4 bases from V and 0 bases from J; bases unmatched to any gene: 3. The CDR3 sequence is 15 residues long. The CDR3 here is CASSGQRDSYNEQFF. The CDR3, as DNA: TGCGCCAGCAGTGGGCAGCGGGACTCCTACAATGAGCAGTTCTTC.

The V call is TRBV11-2, the J call TRBJ2-7; the match to TRBD2 covers 15 bases. With V trimmed by 5 bases and J by 5 bases, 4 bases remained unmatched. This CDR3 is 15 amino acids long. In germline, CDR1 is SGHAT, CDR2 FQNNGV. CDR3 residues: CASSMGLAGGHEQYF. The CDR3 coding sequence is TGTGCCAGCAGCATGGGACTAGCGGGAGGACACGAGCAGTACTTC.

A single count supports this clone. The J gene is TRBJ2-5, the V gene TRBV5-4; 10 bases agree with TRBD2. Germline CDR1 and CDR2: SGHNT and YYREEE (reference sequence). V trimming: 0 bases; J trimming: 2 bases; junction bases outside the gene matches: 4. The CDR3 totals 16 residues. In DNA, the CDR3 is TGTGCCAGCAGCTTGGCCCTAGCGGGGGCTCAAGAGACCCAGTACTTC. It is translated as CASSLALAGAQETQYF.

The chain couples TRBV6-6 to TRBJ1-2; no reliable D call. The CDR3 has 14 amino acids. Trimming removed 5 bases at V and 3 bases at J, with 13 bases between. Per germline, CDR1 MNHNY and CDR2 SVGAGI (reference sequence). CDR3 region: CASSNRWPDYGYTF. The DNA of the CDR3 is TGTGCCAGCAGTAACCGGTGGCCGGACTATGGCTACACCTTC.

The V gene is TRBV5-4, the J gene TRBJ1-5, with 9 bases that match TRBD1. Germline-derived CDR1 and CDR2 are SGHNT and YYREEE (reference sequence). Losses at the gene ends were 4 bases for V and 4 bases for J; bases not matched to a gene: 6. CDR3 length: 15 amino acids. CDR3 nucleotides: TGTGCCAGCAGCCTAGGACAGGGGATAAATCAGCCCCAGCATTTT. Protein: CASSLGQGINQPQHF. Based on the CDR3 plus reference TRBV5-4 and TRBJ1-5, the full variable domain is ETGVTQSPTHLIKTRGQQVTLRCSSQSGHNTVSWYQQALGQGPQFIFQYYREEENGRGNFPPRFSGLQFPNYSSELNVNALELDDSALYLCASSLGQGINQPQHFGDGTRLSIL.

The CDR3 sequence: CASSGRNVYEQYF. The CDR3 DNA reads TGTGCCAGCAGTGGGAGAAACGTTTACGAGCAGTACTTC. The gene calls are TRBV6-5 and TRBJ2-7; D may be TRBD2 (5 bases). Germline assignment: CDR1 MNHEY and CDR2 SVGAGI. V lost 5 bases, J lost 4 bases, and 12 bases lay in between. The CDR3 loop spans 13 amino acids.

This chain links TRBV18 with TRBJ2-2, with D hard to call. The CDR3 loop spans 14 amino acids. V shed 3 bases and J shed 5 bases, with 10 bases lying between them. CDR1 and CDR2 (germline): KGHSH, LQKENI. CDR3: CASSPGLLTGELFF. The CDR3 DNA follows: TGTGCCAGCTCACCGGGATTGCTTACCGGGGAGCTGTTTTTT. The variable domain in full, with the rest retrieved from reference TRBV18 and TRBJ2-2, is NAGVMQNPRHLVRRRGQEARLRCSPMKGHSHVYWYRQLPEEGLKFMVYLQKENIIDESGMPKERFSAEFPKEGPSILRIQQVVRGDSAAYFCASSPGLLTGELFFGEGSRLTVL.

The rearrangement joins TRBV25-1 to TRBJ2-7; the D gene is possibly TRBD1 (5 bases). The germline V and J ends were trimmed by 4 bases and 2 bases, with 9 bases remaining between them. CDR1 is MGHDK, CDR2 SYGVNS, per germline. The CDR3 runs to 13 residues. In nucleotides, the CDR3 is TGTGCCAGCAGTGCAGGGTTTCCCTACGAGCAGTACTTC. Translating it yields CASSAGFPYEQYF.

The genes are TRBV30 and TRBJ2-5, with a weak D call TRBD2 (6 bases). The J call may not be correct, given that the DNA end is closer to TRBJ2-7. This CDR3 spans 15 amino acids. Germline CDR1 and CDR2: GTSNPN and SVGIG (reference sequence). The chain's CDR3 is CAWSVSSDSSYEQYF. CDR3 DNA: TGTGCCTGGAGTGTGTCTAGCGACTCCTCCTACGAGCAGTACTTC.

V and J are TRBV29-1 and TRBJ2-3; TRBD2 matches at 11 bases. V dropped 5 bases and J dropped 0; count of bases not matched to a gene: 1. Germline CDR1 is SQVTM and CDR2 is ANQGSEA. There are 14 residues in the CDR3. CDR3 DNA sequence: TGCAGCGTTTGGACTAGCGGGAGCACAGATACGCAGTATTTT. It yields the protein CSVWTSGSTDTQYF.

The V call is TRBV30, the J call TRBJ2-3; 8 positions agree with TRBD1. V was clipped by 3 bases and J by 5 bases; unmatched bases: 7. Germline V lookup: CDR1 GTSNPN, CDR2 SVGIG (reference sequence). The CDR3 runs to 14 residues. The CDR3 nucleotides read TGTGCCTGGAGGTCCGCAGGGGGCAGAGATACGCAGTATTTT. Protein sequence: CAWRSAGGRDTQYF.

The chain links TRBV15 to TRBJ2-5; TRBD2 agrees at 8 bases. The CDR3 contains 16 residues. Unmatched junction bases numbered 13, after V lost 1 base and J lost 9 bases. From germline, CDR1 is LNHNV and CDR2 YYDKDF (reference sequence). CDR3 sequence (DNA): TGTGCCACCAGCAGAGTGGGCGGGGGGTACGATTGGGCCCAGTACTTC. Translation gives CATSRVGGGYDWAQYF.